One sample yielded the 7 T cell receptor beta chains listed below, sequenced in a study of blood T cell repertoires in COVID-19. The data were produced by immunoSEQ multiplex PCR, yet TCRdb's version contains in-frame clones alone and is incomplete. The sample carries about 180,000 clones, 80% to 90% recorded once. Sequenced material: peripheral blood. These TCRs come from a man aged 45-65 years with active or convalescent COVID-19.

V is TRBV5-1 and J is TRBJ2-3; 7 bases line up with TRBD2. The CDR3 totals 15 residues. J gave up 5 bases and V 4 bases, and 10 bases lay outside the gene matches. Germline V gives CDR1 SGHRS, CDR2 YFSETQ. This CDR3 reads CASSKETSQGDTQYF. CDR3 DNA sequence: TGCGCCAGCAGCAAGGAGACTAGCCAGGGAGATACGCAGTATTTT.

This rearrangement joins TRBV19 to TRBJ2-2; the match to TRBD1 covers 7 bases. CDR1 is LNHDA, CDR2 SQIVND, per germline (reference sequence). The CDR3 runs to 15 residues. Trimming at V came to 6 bases and at J to 5 bases, leaving 9 bases not matched to a gene. CDR3 amino acids: CASRSDRLSTGELFF. The CDR3 nucleotides read TGTGCCAGTAGGTCGGACAGGCTGAGTACCGGGGAGCTGTTTTTT.

This rearrangement joins TRBV4-2 to TRBJ1-2, with no clear D. The V gene lost 0 bases and the J gene lost 4 bases, with 15 bases spanning the gap. Germline CDR1 and CDR2: LGHNA and YNFKEQ. The CDR3 is 16 amino acids. The CDR3 spells CASSQDTGANSYGYTF. The CDR3 DNA sequence: TGTGCCAGCAGCCAAGACACGGGAGCGAACAGCTATGGCTACACCTTC.

The chain recombines TRBV3-1 (or the pseudogene TRBV3-2) with TRBJ1-6; 8 bases align to TRBD1. Trimming took 2 bases from V and 9 from J; bases not matched to a gene: 6. Germline lookup yields CDR1 LGHDT and CDR2 YNNKEL (reference sequence). The CDR3 length is 15 residues. The CDR3 reads CASSQLDRGSSPLHF. CDR3 DNA sequence: TGTGCCAGCAGCCAACTAGACAGGGGTAGTTCACCCCTCCACTTT.

The V gene is TRBV10-3, the J gene TRBJ2-7; a weak D match, TRBD1 (6 bases). Trimming took 6 bases from V and 3 from J, leaving 12 bases between them. This CDR3 comprises 13 residues. Germline CDR1 ENHRY, CDR2 SYGVKD. CDR3 DNA sequence: TGTGCCATCAGCCAGACAGGCCACTACGAGCAGTACTTC. Its protein is CAISQTGHYEQYF.

The genes are TRBV2 and TRBJ1-1; D may be TRBD1 (6 bases). The V end was cut by 4 bases, the J end by 11 bases, with 17 bases between. This CDR3 is built from 13 residues. The germline CDR1 and CDR2 sequences are SNHLY and FYNNEI. The CDR3 is CASSGGGGVEAFF. The CDR3 DNA reads TGTGCCAGCAGTGGAGGGGGGGGTGTCGAGGCTTTCTTT.

This chain joins TRBV5-4 and TRBJ1-1; D might be TRBD1 (6 bases). V was trimmed by 4 bases and J by 5 bases, leaving 15 bases between them. The germline V gene encodes CDR1 SGHNT and CDR2 YYREEE (reference sequence). The CDR3 is 14 residues long. CDR3 coding DNA: TGTGCCAGCAGCCAGGGGCAGGGTCGTACTGAAGCTTTCTTT. This sequence encodes CASSQGQGRTEAFF.